The 18 T cell receptor beta chains below all came from one sample that was sequenced in a study of blood T cell repertoires in COVID-19. The repertoire was sequenced with immunoSEQ multiplex PCR; TCRdb's copy has only in-frame clones and lacks some. The sample lists more than 350,000 clones; 70% to 90% were seen once. Sample: PBMCs or T cells enriched from blood (not recorded which). The receptors were gathered from a woman aged 18-29 years who had been exposed to COVID-19.

There are many counts of this clone. The CDR3 sequence: CATSSGGPSETQYF. Written as DNA, the CDR3 is TGTGCCACCAGTAGCGGGGGGCCCTCAGAGACCCAGTACTTC. The V and J genes are TRBV5-6 and TRBJ2-5, with TRBD2 matching 10 bases. This CDR3 is built from 14 residues. The V and J ends lost 9 bases and 4 bases, in that order; junction bases with no gene match: 9. Germline CDR1 reads SGHDT; CDR2 reads YYEEEE.

This chain links TRBV6-5 with TRBJ1-2; D possibly corresponds to TRBD1 (5 bases). The CDR3 runs to 14 residues. Deletions cut 8 bases from V and 4 bases from J, with 17 bases between. The germline gives CDR1 MNHEY, CDR2 SVGAGI. This CDR3 is CASWPSGTLYGYTF. The CDR3 region has the DNA TGTGCCAGCTGGCCCTCCGGGACTCTCTATGGCTACACCTTC.

This chain joins TRBV19 and TRBJ2-1, with a possible D match to TRBD1 (6 bases). The CDR3 loop spans 15 amino acids. The germline gives CDR1 LNHDA, CDR2 SQIVND (reference sequence). The germline V and J ends were trimmed by 3 bases and 5 bases, with 14 bases remaining between them. The CDR3 spells CASSIGGQWDNEQFF. CDR3 nucleotides: TGTGCCAGTAGTATCGGAGGACAGTGGGACAATGAGCAGTTCTTC. The whole variable domain, remainder taken from reference TRBV19 and TRBJ2-1, is DGGITQSPKYLFRKEGQNVTLSCEQNLNHDAMYWYRQDPGQGLRLIYYSQIVNDFQKGDIAEGYSVSREKKESFPLTVTSAQKNPTAFYLCASSIGGQWDNEQFFGPGTRLTVL.

This chain uses TRBV14 with TRBJ2-3; TRBD1 is a possible D gene (5 bases). Trimming left V 2 bases short and J 6 bases short, with 12 bases between. Germline V gene sequence: CDR1 SGHDN, CDR2 FVKESK. The CDR3 contains 14 residues. The CDR3 loop is CASSQNFGADTQYF. The CDR3 region has the DNA TGTGCCAGCAGCCAAAATTTTGGGGCCGATACGCAGTATTTT.

The V and J genes are TRBV19 and TRBJ1-5; D is possibly TRBD1 (5 bases). Germline V CDR1 and CDR2: LNHDA, SQIVND (reference sequence). The V end was cut by 2 bases, the J end by 1 base, with 18 bases between. The CDR3 has 18 residues. The CDR3 here is CASSIFGSGGKSNQPQHF. In DNA, the CDR3 is TGTGCCAGTAGTATATTTGGGTCGGGGGGAAAGAGCAATCAGCCCCAGCATTTT.

J is TRBJ2-2 and V is TRBV27, with 7 bases matching TRBD2. In germline, CDR1 is MNHEY, CDR2 SMNVEV (reference sequence). Germline trimming cut 3 bases from V and 7 bases from J; bases unmatched to any gene: 8. The CDR3 has 15 residues. CDR3 amino acids: CASSFQGGSNGELFF. DNA of the CDR3: TGTGCCAGCAGTTTCCAGGGAGGGTCGAACGGGGAGCTGTTTTTT.

About this clone: Mismatch with germline at one junction end may stem from a read error. The chain combines TRBV3-1 (or the pseudogene TRBV3-2) with TRBJ1-2, with D unclear. Germline loops: CDR1 LGHDT, CDR2 YNNKEL (reference sequence). This CDR3 is 14 amino acids long. For the CDR3, the DNA is TGTGCCAGCAGTCAAGGAGGGAGACCCTATGGCTACACCTTC. As protein: CASSQGGRPYGYTF.

A note on this clone: Other nucleotide sequences in the sample specify the same CDR3. This chain joins TRBV7-9 and TRBJ1-5, with 7 nucleotides matching TRBD1. The ends lost 5 bases at V and 1 base at J; junction bases unmatched: 5. Germline values: CDR1 SEHNR, CDR2 FQNEAQ (reference sequence). The CDR3 sequence is 15 residues long. CDR3 residues: CASSTGTASNQPQHF. Here the CDR3 DNA reads TGTGCCAGCAGCACCGGGACAGCGAGCAATCAGCCCCAGCATTTT.

This clone was picked up one time. The chain recombines TRBV29-1 with TRBJ1-4; 7 bases align to TRBD1. Germline V gene lookup returns CDR1 SQVTM and CDR2 ANQGSEA. J gave up 7 bases and V 6 bases, and 14 bases lay outside the gene matches. The CDR3 runs 15 residues. The CDR3 DNA is TGCAGCGTCCGCCCGACAGGGCTTTTAGGTGAAAAACTGTTTTTT. It encodes CSVRPTGLLGEKLFF. The full variable domain, rest sourced from reference TRBV29-1 and TRBJ1-4, is SAVISQKPSRDICQRGTSLTIQCQVDSQVTMMFWYRQQPGQSLTLIATANQGSEATYESGFVIDKFPISRPNLTFSTLTVSNMSPEDSSIYLCSVRPTGLLGEKLFFGSGTQLSVL.

CDR3 in DNA: TGTGCCAGCAGCTGGTTTCTAGCACGAGATACGCAGTATTTT. Protein sequence: CASSWFLARDTQYF. The chain employs TRBV7-9 and TRBJ2-3; D possibly corresponds to TRBD2 (5 bases). The CDR3 is 14 residues long. V gave up 4 bases and J gave up 5 bases, with 13 bases separating them. Germline CDR1 reads SEHNR; CDR2 reads FQNEAQ (reference sequence).

The chain uses TRBV7-8 and TRBJ1-5; unclear D gene. V gave up 8 bases and J gave up 3 bases, with 11 bases separating them. There are 13 residues in the CDR3. Germline V gene sequence: CDR1 SGHVS, CDR2 FQNEAQ. The CDR3 region has the DNA TGTGCCAGCGGGAGGGAGGCCAATCAGCCCCAGCATTTT. It specifies CASGREANQPQHF.

The chain recombines TRBV6-4 with TRBJ2-7, with no clear D. V lost 0 bases and J 5 bases, leaving 23 bases between the germline ends. Germline V CDR1 and CDR2: MRHNA, SNTAGT. The CDR3 spans 18 residues. The CDR3 DNA reads as TGTGCCAGCAGTGACTCGAGACTCGACCGAAACCCTGGCAACGAGCAGTACTTC. Translation: CASSDSRLDRNPGNEQYF.

This clone is a singleton in its sample. The V and J genes are TRBV19 and TRBJ1-6, with D perhaps matching TRBD1 (6 bases). The V and J ends lost 5 bases and 7 bases respectively, with 21 bases between them. Germline V gene data show CDR1 as LNHDA and CDR2 as SQIVND (reference sequence). The CDR3 extends over 17 amino acids. The CDR3 is CASSSSETGLSNSPLHF. The CDR3 coding sequence is TGTGCCAGTAGTTCTTCCGAGACAGGCTTGTCCAATTCACCCCTCCACTTT.

This chain connects TRBV28 to TRBJ1-6; no clear D. This CDR3 region has 13 residues. V was pared by 3 bases and J by 5 bases, with 5 bases between. From germline, CDR1 is MDHEN and CDR2 SYDVKM. The CDR3 DNA reads TGTGCCAGCAGTTTCGTTGATAATTCACCCCTCCACTTT. Protein: CASSFVDNSPLHF.

The chain employs TRBV14 and TRBJ2-7; 8 nucleotides align to TRBD1. J was trimmed by 2 bases and V by 4 bases; bases with no gene match: 4. The CDR3 covers 14 residues. Germline V CDR1 and CDR2: SGHDN, FVKESK. The CDR3 loop is CASSLWTGTYEQYF. CDR3 nucleotides: TGTGCCAGCAGCCTATGGACAGGGACCTACGAGCAGTACTTC.

The gene calls are TRBV4-2 and TRBJ1-6; 7 nucleotides line up with TRBD1. The V segment lost 0 bases and the J segment 10 bases; nucleotides outside the gene matches: 9. The CDR3 is 16 residues long. The germline V gene has CDR1 LGHNA and CDR2 YNFKEQ. The CDR3 protein is CASSQDLRGLSSPLHF. The CDR3 coding sequence is TGTGCCAGCAGCCAAGATCTCAGGGGGTTATCCTCACCCCTCCACTTT.

This clone has just a few counts. V usage is TRBV4-1 and J usage is TRBJ2-2; D not resolved. The V end was cut by 4 bases, the J end by 4 bases, with 10 bases between. Germline V gene lookup returns CDR1 MGHRA and CDR2 YSYEKL. This CDR3 region has 14 residues. The CDR3 loop reads CASSLAALTGELFF. CDR3 nucleotide sequence: TGCGCCAGCAGCCTGGCGGCTCTCACCGGGGAGCTGTTTTTT.

The chain couples TRBV20-1 to TRBJ1-5; TRBD1 is a possible D gene (6 bases). The CDR3 length is 14 residues. The germline CDR1 and CDR2 sequences are DFQATT and SNEGSKA (reference sequence). The V end was cut by 5 bases, the J end by 7 bases, with 18 bases between. The DNA for the CDR3 is TGCAGTGCTTGTGACAGGACACACTGGCAGCCCCAGCATTTT. It is translated as CSACDRTHWQPQHF.